The entry that follows covers one T cell receptor (beta chain) sequence. Its antigen is currently not known. It has no much larger one-base neighbor in the sample; base qualities were not kept. The sequencer listed for this sample is Illumina HiSeq 2500. TCR beta libraries were prepared by quantitative 5'-RACE with molecular barcodes. The authors' analysis ran thus. A new computational method based on a probabilistic model of VDJ rearrangement was used to identify disease-linked TCR variants. The raw public data were reprocessed by TCRdb itself: fastp quality trimming at Q25, MiXCR clonotype calling, in-frame beta chains only. Here each entry gathers all rows of one CDR3 protein and keeps the most common genes and DNA. The authors' filters were not applied to this entry. Recorded for this sample are 150,000 to 200,000 distinct CDR3 sequences; approximately 20% of them occurred a single time. The ten top clones hold approximately 7.8% of the sample.

Including cysteine and phenylalanine, the CDR3 has 12 amino acids. The DNA shown is the 36-base CDR3, in frame from base 1. V is cut by 5 bases and J by 3 bases, and the space between the germline ends is 8 bases. Based on the germline V gene, the CDR1 and CDR2 sequences are SQVTM and ANQGSEA. These data come from a study of CD8 T cells in ankylosing spondylitis listed by TCRdb under 2017. Describing the broader study: The study set out to find disease-linked TCR variants by profiling T cell receptor beta repertoires in ankylosing spondylitis patients and healthy donors. Samples of peripheral blood were taken, and for ankylosing spondylitis patients, synovial fluid was collected as well. The full study cohort was made up of under 30 ankylosing spondylitis patients and approximately 100 healthy donors. General findings and caveats noted by the study authors: Some motif variants were previously reported in synovial fluid and blood of reactive arthritis patients, suggesting common disease-initiation mechanisms. According to the report, matched synovial fluid samples from ankylosing spondylitis patients were significantly enriched for the disease-linked clones. A TCR beta motif of eight highly homologous amino acid variants appeared characteristic of blood from ankylosing spondylitis patients. A CD8+ phenotype was shown by the disease-linked clones, which were found at relatively low frequencies in peripheral blood.

This receptor was obtained from a male donor with ankylosing spondylitis or in good health (not recorded which). Sequenced input: blood, either unsorted or a sorted T cell fraction (not recorded which). The receptor chain draws on TRBV29-1 and TRBJ2-1; possibly the D gene is TRBD1, per 5 matching bases. Read as DNA, the sequence is TGCAGCGTTAGGGGTGACTACAATGAGCAGTTCTTC. It translates as CSVRGDYNEQFF.